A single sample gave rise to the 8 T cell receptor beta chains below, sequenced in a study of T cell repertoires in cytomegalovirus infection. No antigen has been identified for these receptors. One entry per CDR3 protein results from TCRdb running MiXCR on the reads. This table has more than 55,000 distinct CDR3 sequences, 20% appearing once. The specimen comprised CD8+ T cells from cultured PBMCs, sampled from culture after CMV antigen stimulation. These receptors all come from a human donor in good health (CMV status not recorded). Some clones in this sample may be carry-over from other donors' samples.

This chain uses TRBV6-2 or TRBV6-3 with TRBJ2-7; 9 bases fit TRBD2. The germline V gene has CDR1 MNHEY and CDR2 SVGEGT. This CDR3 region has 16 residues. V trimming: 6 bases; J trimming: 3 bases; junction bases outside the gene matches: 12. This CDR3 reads CASRPLDSGGLYEQYF. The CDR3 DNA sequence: TGTGCCAGCAGGCCCCTGGATAGCGGGGGACTCTACGAGCAGTACTTC.

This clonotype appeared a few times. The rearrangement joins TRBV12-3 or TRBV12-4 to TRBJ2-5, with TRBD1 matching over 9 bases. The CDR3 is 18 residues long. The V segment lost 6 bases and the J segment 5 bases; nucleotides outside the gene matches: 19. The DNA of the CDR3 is TGTGCCAGCAGCCAATGGGGCATCCGGGACAGGGTGGGCGAGACCCAGTACTTC. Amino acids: CASSQWGIRDRVGETQYF.

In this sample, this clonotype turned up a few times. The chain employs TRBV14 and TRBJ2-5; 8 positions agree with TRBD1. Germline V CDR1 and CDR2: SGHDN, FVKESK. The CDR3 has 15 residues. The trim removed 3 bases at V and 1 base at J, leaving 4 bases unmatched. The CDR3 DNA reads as TGTGCCAGCAGCCACCTCGGACAGGGCCAAGAGACCCAGTACTTC. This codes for CASSHLGQGQETQYF.

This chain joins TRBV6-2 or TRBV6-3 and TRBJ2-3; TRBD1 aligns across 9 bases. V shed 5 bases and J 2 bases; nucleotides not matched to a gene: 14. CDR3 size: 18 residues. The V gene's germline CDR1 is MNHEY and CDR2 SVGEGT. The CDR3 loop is CASSVPGQGIRITDTQYF. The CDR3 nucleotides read TGTGCCAGCAGTGTACCGGGACAGGGAATAAGAATCACAGATACGCAGTATTTT.

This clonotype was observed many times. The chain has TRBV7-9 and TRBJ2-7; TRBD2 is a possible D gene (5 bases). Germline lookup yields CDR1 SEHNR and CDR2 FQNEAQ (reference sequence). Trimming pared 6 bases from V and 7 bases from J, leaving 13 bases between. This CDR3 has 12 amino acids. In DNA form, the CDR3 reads TGTGCCAGCAGTACGGGGAATAGGGAGCAGTACTTC. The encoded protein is CASSTGNREQYF.

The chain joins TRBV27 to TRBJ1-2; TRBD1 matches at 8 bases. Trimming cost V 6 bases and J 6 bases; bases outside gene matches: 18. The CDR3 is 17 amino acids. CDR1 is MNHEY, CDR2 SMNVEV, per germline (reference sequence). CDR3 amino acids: CASSSPQGARILDGYTF. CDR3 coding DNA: TGTGCCAGCAGCAGCCCGCAGGGGGCCCGGATTTTGGATGGCTACACCTTC.

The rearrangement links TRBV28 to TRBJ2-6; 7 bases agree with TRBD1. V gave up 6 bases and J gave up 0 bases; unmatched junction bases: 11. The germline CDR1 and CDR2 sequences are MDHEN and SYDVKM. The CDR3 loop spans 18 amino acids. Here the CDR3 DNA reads TGTGCCAGCAGCCAAGGCTCACAGGGGTTCTCTGGGGCCAACGTCCTGACTTTC. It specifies CASSQGSQGFSGANVLTF.

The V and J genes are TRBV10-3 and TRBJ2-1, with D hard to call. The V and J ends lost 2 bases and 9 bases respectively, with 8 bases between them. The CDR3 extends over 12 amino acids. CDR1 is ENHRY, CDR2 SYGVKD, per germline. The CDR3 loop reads CAISEEVGEQFF. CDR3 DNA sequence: TGTGCCATCAGTGAGGAGGTCGGTGAGCAGTTCTTC.